This T cell receptor beta chain originates from a study of blood T cell repertoires in COVID-19. The table lists this clone with a count of one. Profiled with immunoSEQ multiplex PCR; TCRdb holds only in-frame clones, not every one. The repertoire holds over 200,000 clones, with roughly 82% as singletons. CDR1 and CDR2 from the germline V gene are KGHSH and LQKENI. This CDR3 comprises 15 residues. With 5 bases clipped from V and 2 bases from J, the junction kept 6 bases outside the gene matches. The V and J genes are TRBV18 and TRBJ1-5; 7 bases are a match to TRBD1. The sequenced sample was peripheral blood. The clonotype comes from a man aged 35 to 55 who had recovered from COVID-19. In nucleotides, the CDR3 is TGTGCCAGCTCAAGAGCAGGACAGGGCAATCAGCCCCAGCATTTT. Residues: CASSRAGQGNQPQHF.